This TCR beta chain derives from a study of response to subunit inactivated influenza vaccine. TCRdb re-called the RT-PCR reads with MiXCR, one entry per CDR3 protein. The sample carries around 580,000 distinct CDR3 sequences, about 14% recorded once. Trimming removed 6 bases from V and 4 bases from J; junction bases left unmatched: 10. CDR3 length: 16 amino acids. CDR1 and CDR2 (germline): SGHTA, FQGNSA. The sequencing used PBMCs from blood, collected about 13 days after vaccination. The V call is TRBV7-2, the J call TRBJ2-2; 8 nucleotides agree with TRBD2. The clonotype comes from a man in his fifties who received an inactivated influenza vaccine. CDR3 sequence (DNA): TGTGCCAGCAGACGGGGGGGGCAGGTAGTCACCGGGGAGCTGTTTTTT. Amino acid sequence: CASRRGGQVVTGELFF.